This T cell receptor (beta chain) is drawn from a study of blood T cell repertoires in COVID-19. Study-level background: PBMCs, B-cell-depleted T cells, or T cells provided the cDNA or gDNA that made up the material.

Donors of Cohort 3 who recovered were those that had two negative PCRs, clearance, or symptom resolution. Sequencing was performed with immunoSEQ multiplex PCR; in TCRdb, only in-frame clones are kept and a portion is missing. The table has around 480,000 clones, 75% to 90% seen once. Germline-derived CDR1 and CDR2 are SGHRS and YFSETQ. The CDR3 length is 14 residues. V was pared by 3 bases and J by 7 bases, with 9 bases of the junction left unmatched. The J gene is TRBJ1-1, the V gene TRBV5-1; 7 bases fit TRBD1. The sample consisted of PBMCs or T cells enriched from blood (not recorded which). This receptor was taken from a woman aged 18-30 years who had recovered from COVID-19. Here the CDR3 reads CASSSKQGPFEAFF. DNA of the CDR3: TGCGCCAGCAGCTCGAAACAGGGGCCATTTGAAGCTTTCTTT.